The rows below give T cell receptor beta chains drawn from one sample of a study of OX40 agonist ivuxolimab in advanced cancers. Assay used: immunoSEQ multiplex PCR; TCRdb lists only in-frame clones, some missing. Found here are about 53,000 clones, around 87% of them singletons; the top ten hold approximately 10%. This specimen consisted of CD4+ or CD8+ T cells sorted from blood, obtained in a trial of the OX40 agonist ivuxolimab. These receptors came from an adult with an advanced solid tumor such as melanoma, head and neck, liver or kidney cancer. CDR3s include the opening cysteine and the closing phenylalanine or tryptophan. Each record gives: J gene, V gene, D gene, clone size, CDR3 DNA, CDR3 protein. A D gene is named only where the DNA matches it firmly. Expanded clones are given a class, and other clones once, few, many or no size at all.

j_gene: TRBJ2-1
v_gene: TRBV6-4
d_gene: TRBD2
abundance: few
CDR3nt: TGTGCCAGCAGTGCCCGGACTAGCGGTGAGCAGTTCTTC
CDR3aa: CASSARTSGEQFF

j_gene: TRBJ2-7
v_gene: TRBV28
d_gene: .
abundance: .
CDR3nt: TGTGCCAGCAGTTTATATCGGGACGGTGCCTACGAGCAGTACTTC
CDR3aa: CASSLYRDGAYEQYF

j_gene: TRBJ2-5
v_gene: TRBV18
d_gene: .
abundance: .
CDR3nt: TGTGCCAGCTCCGCCGGGCAGCAAGAGACCCAGTACTTC
CDR3aa: CASSAGQQETQYF

j_gene: TRBJ1-1
v_gene: TRBV5-1
d_gene: TRBD1
abundance: once
CDR3nt: TGCGCCAGCAAAGCAGGGACAGGGGCTACCGGGGGGACTGAAGCTTTCTTT
CDR3aa: CASKAGTGATGGTEAFF

j_gene: TRBJ1-2
v_gene: TRBV4-1
d_gene: .
abundance: .
CDR3nt: TGCGCCAGCAGCCAAGATTCCCGGACAGACTCCCTAGGTTATGGCTACACCTTC
CDR3aa: CASSQDSRTDSLGYGYTF

j_gene: TRBJ2-3
v_gene: TRBV9
d_gene: TRBD1
abundance: .
CDR3nt: TGTGCCAGCACCCCCGGCGGACAGGGCCCTCCAGATACGCAGTATTTT
CDR3aa: CASTPGGQGPPDTQYF

j_gene: TRBJ2-1
v_gene: TRBV19
d_gene: .
abundance: .
CDR3nt: TGTGCCAGTAGTCCTCGGCGGGCCAACTACAATGAGCAGTTCTTC
CDR3aa: CASSPRRANYNEQFF

j_gene: TRBJ2-5
v_gene: TRBV4-3
d_gene: TRBD1
abundance: few
CDR3nt: TGCGCCAGCAGCCAAGGATACGGACAGGGGGCGCGGGAGACCCAGTACTTC
CDR3aa: CASSQGYGQGARETQYF

j_gene: TRBJ2-5
v_gene: TRBV7-9
d_gene: .
abundance: .
CDR3nt: TGTGCCAGCAGCTTAGCAGGGGGACTCAGCCCGGCCCAGTACTTC
CDR3aa: CASSLAGGLSPAQYF

j_gene: TRBJ2-7
v_gene: TRBV5-1
d_gene: .
abundance: .
CDR3nt: TGCGCCAGCAGCTTGGCCCAAGGGGATCCCTACGAGCAGTACTTC
CDR3aa: CASSLAQGDPYEQYF

j_gene: TRBJ1-6
v_gene: TRBV30
d_gene: .
abundance: .
CDR3nt: TGTGCCTGGGGGGGGGCCCCTGAGCCCCTCCACTTT
CDR3aa: CAWGGAPEPLHF

j_gene: TRBJ1-2
v_gene: TRBV7-8
d_gene: .
abundance: .
CDR3nt: TGTGCCAGCAGCTTATACAACAATAACTATGGCTACACCTTC
CDR3aa: CASSLYNNNYGYTF

j_gene: TRBJ2-1
v_gene: TRBV28
d_gene: TRBD1
abundance: .
CDR3nt: TGTGCCAGCAGGGAAACAGGGGGCCCCTTCAATGAGCAGTTCTTC
CDR3aa: CASRETGGPFNEQFF

j_gene: TRBJ1-2
v_gene: TRBV11-2
d_gene: .
abundance: .
CDR3nt: TGTGCCAGCAGCTTTAGAAGGGACGACAGAAGATATGGCTACACCTTC
CDR3aa: CASSFRRDDRRYGYTF

j_gene: TRBJ1-3
v_gene: TRBV2
d_gene: TRBD1
abundance: .
CDR3nt: TGTGCCAGCGGACAGGGGGCAAGTGGAAACACCATATATTTT
CDR3aa: CASGQGASGNTIYF

j_gene: TRBJ1-3
v_gene: TRBV18
d_gene: .
abundance: .
CDR3nt: TGTGCCAGCTCACCTCCGGGACGTCCTGGAAACACCATATATTTT
CDR3aa: CASSPPGRPGNTIYF

j_gene: TRBJ2-3
v_gene: TRBV7-6
d_gene: .
abundance: few
CDR3nt: TGTGCCAGCAGCTTAGTCCGGGGGTCTAGCACAGATACGCAGTATTTT
CDR3aa: CASSLVRGSSTDTQYF

j_gene: TRBJ2-5
v_gene: TRBV9
d_gene: TRBD2
abundance: once
CDR3nt: TGTGCCAGCAGCGGTAGCGGGGGAAGATGGGAGACCCAGTACTTC
CDR3aa: CASSGSGGRWETQYF

j_gene: TRBJ2-3
v_gene: TRBV7-3
d_gene: .
abundance: .
CDR3nt: TGTGCCAGCAGCTTAAGTCCTTGGGCTAGCGGCACAGATACGCAGTATTTT
CDR3aa: CASSLSPWASGTDTQYF

j_gene: TRBJ1-2
v_gene: TRBV11-3
d_gene: .
abundance: .
CDR3nt: TGTGCCAGCAGCCCCCGACAGAACTCTAACTATGGCTACACCTTC
CDR3aa: CASSPRQNSNYGYTF

j_gene: TRBJ1-3
v_gene: TRBV15
d_gene: TRBD1
abundance: .
CDR3nt: TGTGCCACCAAAAGAGGGGGCGTTCGTGGAAACACCATATATTTT
CDR3aa: CATKRGGVRGNTIYF

j_gene: TRBJ2-7
v_gene: TRBV5-6
d_gene: TRBD2
abundance: .
CDR3nt: TGTGCCAGCAGCTTTCTTAGGGCTGGTCTTAGCGGGAAGGACGAGCAGTACTTC
CDR3aa: CASSFLRAGLSGKDEQYF

j_gene: TRBJ2-2
v_gene: TRBV23-1
d_gene: .
abundance: once
CDR3nt: TGCGCCAGCAGTCATTGGGGGAAAGCCGGGGAGCTGTTTTTT
CDR3aa: CASSHWGKAGELFF

j_gene: TRBJ2-1
v_gene: TRBV5-1
d_gene: .
abundance: .
CDR3nt: TGCGCCAGCAGTCGGGGTATTGGCAATGAGCAGTTCTTC
CDR3aa: CASSRGIGNEQFF

j_gene: TRBJ1-3
v_gene: TRBV6-5
d_gene: .
abundance: .
CDR3nt: TGTGCCAGCAGTTTAAACTCTGGAAACACCATATATTTT
CDR3aa: CASSLNSGNTIYF

j_gene: TRBJ2-1
v_gene: TRBV5-4
d_gene: TRBD2
abundance: .
CDR3nt: TGTGCCAGCAGCAGCGGGGGTCCTGCCTACAATGAGCAGTTCTTC
CDR3aa: CASSSGGPAYNEQFF

j_gene: TRBJ1-1
v_gene: TRBV5-1
d_gene: .
abundance: .
CDR3nt: TGCGCCAGCAGCTTGGTATTAGGGCGGGTCACTGAAGCTTTCTTT
CDR3aa: CASSLVLGRVTEAFF

j_gene: TRBJ1-1
v_gene: TRBV6-1
d_gene: .
abundance: .
CDR3nt: TGTGCCACCACAGGTTACACTGAAGCTTTCTTT
CDR3aa: CATTGYTEAFF

j_gene: TRBJ1-1
v_gene: TRBV2
d_gene: .
abundance: .
CDR3nt: TGTGCCAGCAGTCAGGGGCTGAACACTGAAGCTTTCTTT
CDR3aa: CASSQGLNTEAFF

j_gene: TRBJ2-3
v_gene: TRBV6-5
d_gene: TRBD2
abundance: .
CDR3nt: TGTGCCAGCAGACCGGGAGCGGGGCTGACAGATACGCAGTATTTT
CDR3aa: CASRPGAGLTDTQYF

j_gene: TRBJ2-3
v_gene: TRBV5-6
d_gene: .
abundance: .
CDR3nt: TGTGCCAGCAGCTTTGGCCAGCCCTTCACAGATACGCAGTATTTT
CDR3aa: CASSFGQPFTDTQYF

j_gene: TRBJ1-3
v_gene: TRBV4-1
d_gene: .
abundance: few
CDR3nt: TGCGCCAGCAGCCCCCTCGGGTTCTCTGGAAACACCATATATTTT
CDR3aa: CASSPLGFSGNTIYF

j_gene: TRBJ1-5
v_gene: TRBV28
d_gene: .
abundance: .
CDR3nt: TGTGCCAGCAACCCATTGGGGGGGCTCAATCAGCCCCAGCATTTT
CDR3aa: CASNPLGGLNQPQHF

j_gene: TRBJ2-7
v_gene: TRBV27
d_gene: TRBD1
abundance: .
CDR3nt: TGTGCCAGCTCACAGGGGTTTCAGGATCTTCCCTACGAGCAGTACTTC
CDR3aa: CASSQGFQDLPYEQYF

j_gene: TRBJ1-5
v_gene: TRBV19
d_gene: .
abundance: .
CDR3nt: TGTGCCAGTAGTATAAGCCGGGACATCACCCGTAGGCCCCAGCATTTT
CDR3aa: CASSISRDITRRPQHF

j_gene: TRBJ1-6
v_gene: TRBV30
d_gene: .
abundance: .
CDR3nt: TGTGCCTGGCGCGCTCCAAGGGTGTATTATAATTCACCCCTCCACTTT
CDR3aa: CAWRAPRVYYNSPLHF

j_gene: TRBJ2-2
v_gene: TRBV7-9
d_gene: .
abundance: .
CDR3nt: TGTGCCAGCAGCTTATTGACGCTGACGAACACCGGGGAGCTGCTTTTT
CDR3aa: CASSLLTLTNTGELLF

j_gene: TRBJ2-1
v_gene: TRBV5-1
d_gene: .
abundance: .
CDR3nt: TGCGCCAGCAGCTTGGGGTTACAGGCCAATGAGCAGTTCTTC
CDR3aa: CASSLGLQANEQFF

j_gene: TRBJ1-2
v_gene: TRBV19
d_gene: TRBD1
abundance: few
CDR3nt: TGTGCCAGTAGTACCCCGACAGGGAACTATGGCTACACCTTC
CDR3aa: CASSTPTGNYGYTF

j_gene: TRBJ2-3
v_gene: TRBV19
d_gene: .
abundance: .
CDR3nt: TGTGCCAGTAGTATCCTTGTTCCCACTAGCACAGATACGCAGTATTTT
CDR3aa: CASSILVPTSTDTQYF

j_gene: TRBJ2-1
v_gene: TRBV7-2
d_gene: TRBD1
abundance: .
CDR3nt: TGTGCCAGCAGCTTAGGGGGGGACAGGAGCAATGAGCAGTTCTTC
CDR3aa: CASSLGGDRSNEQFF

j_gene: TRBJ1-1
v_gene: TRBV28
d_gene: .
abundance: .
CDR3nt: TGTGCCAGCAGGGAAAGGGCCACTGAAGCTTTCTTT
CDR3aa: CASRERATEAFF

j_gene: TRBJ2-5
v_gene: TRBV18
d_gene: .
abundance: once
CDR3nt: TGTGCCAGCTCACCACCCGGGCGGAGGCAAGAGACCCAGTACTTC
CDR3aa: CASSPPGRRQETQYF

j_gene: TRBJ1-5
v_gene: TRBV19
d_gene: .
abundance: .
CDR3nt: TGTGCCAGTAGTATAGGATCAGGGACAAAGAATAGCAATCAGCCCCAGCATTTT
CDR3aa: CASSIGSGTKNSNQPQHF

j_gene: TRBJ1-1
v_gene: TRBV4-2
d_gene: .
abundance: .
CDR3nt: TGTGCCAGCAGCCAAGAGGAGGCAGGGGCCACTGAAGCTTTCTTT
CDR3aa: CASSQEEAGATEAFF

j_gene: TRBJ2-7
v_gene: TRBV5-1
d_gene: TRBD2
abundance: .
CDR3nt: TGCGCCAGCCAGCCGACTAGCGGGGGTTTGGAGCAGTACTTC
CDR3aa: CASQPTSGGLEQYF

j_gene: TRBJ1-6
v_gene: TRBV19
d_gene: TRBD1
abundance: .
CDR3nt: TGTGCCAGTAGCCGGGACAGGGTCAACGGTTCACCCCTCCACTTT
CDR3aa: CASSRDRVNGSPLHF

j_gene: TRBJ2-3
v_gene: TRBV6-1
d_gene: TRBD2
abundance: .
CDR3nt: TGTGCCAGTCGAATTCTAGCGGGGGGAACAGATACGCAGTATTTT
CDR3aa: CASRILAGGTDTQYF

j_gene: TRBJ1-4
v_gene: TRBV27
d_gene: TRBD1
abundance: .
CDR3nt: TGTGCCAGCAGTTTATCACGGGACAGGGGGAATGAAAAACTGTTTTTT
CDR3aa: CASSLSRDRGNEKLFF

j_gene: TRBJ2-7
v_gene: TRBV6-1
d_gene: .
abundance: .
CDR3nt: TGTGCCAGCAGTGAAGTGGGGTCCTCCTACGAGCAGTACTTC
CDR3aa: CASSEVGSSYEQYF

j_gene: TRBJ1-2
v_gene: TRBV11-1
d_gene: .
abundance: .
CDR3nt: TGTGCCAGCAGCGCAGACAAATTCTATGGCTACACCTTC
CDR3aa: CASSADKFYGYTF

j_gene: TRBJ1-1
v_gene: TRBV11-2
d_gene: .
abundance: .
CDR3nt: TGTGCCAGCACCCGGAGCCCGGGGGAAGGGACTGAAGCTTTCTTT
CDR3aa: CASTRSPGEGTEAFF

j_gene: TRBJ2-1
v_gene: TRBV7-3
d_gene: TRBD2
abundance: .
CDR3nt: TGTGCCAGCAGCTTAAGACTAGCGGGAGTCAATGAGCAGTTCTTC
CDR3aa: CASSLRLAGVNEQFF

j_gene: TRBJ1-1
v_gene: TRBV6-5
d_gene: TRBD1
abundance: .
CDR3nt: TGTGCCAGCAGTTACTCGGGGACAGGGAGTACTGAAGCTTTCTTT
CDR3aa: CASSYSGTGSTEAFF

j_gene: TRBJ1-1
v_gene: TRBV7-2
d_gene: .
abundance: once
CDR3nt: TGTGCCAGCAGCAAACCGGGACAACATGAAGCTTTCTTT
CDR3aa: CASSKPGQHEAFF

j_gene: TRBJ1-4
v_gene: TRBV2
d_gene: .
abundance: .
CDR3nt: TGTGCCGGACGACAGGATAATGAAAAACTGTTTTTT
CDR3aa: CAGRQDNEKLFF

j_gene: TRBJ2-2
v_gene: TRBV6-6
d_gene: .
abundance: .
CDR3nt: TGTGCCAGCAGGCTGTCCTTGGGGGACACCGGGGAGCTGTTTTTT
CDR3aa: CASRLSLGDTGELFF